What follows are 24 T cell receptor beta chains derived from one specimen sequenced in a study of CD8 T cells in ankylosing spondylitis. TCRdb re-derived calls from the 5' RACE reads in MiXCR, one entry per CDR3 protein. The repertoire has around 130,000 distinct CDR3 sequences, roughly 13% of them found once; the top ten carry 2.5% to 3%. The sequenced material came from blood, either unsorted or a sorted T cell fraction (not recorded which). These TCRs come from a female donor with ankylosing spondylitis or in good health (not recorded which).

V gene TRBV28 combines with J gene TRBJ2-7, with 9 bases fitting TRBD1. Germline CDR1 reads MDHEN; CDR2 reads SYDVKM. The CDR3 loop spans 15 amino acids. V was clipped by 5 bases and J by 6 bases; unmatched bases: 11. CDR3: CASSLQLQQGAEQYF. The CDR3, as DNA: TGTGCCAGCAGTCTCCAACTGCAACAGGGGGCCGAGCAGTACTTC.

The chain recombines TRBV12-3 or TRBV12-4 with TRBJ2-2; D is possibly TRBD2 (5 bases). The CDR3 is made up of 15 amino acids. Trimming removed 3 bases from V and 1 base from J, with 9 bases in between. CDR3 loop: CASSFMGVNTGELFF. DNA for the CDR3: TGTGCCAGCAGTTTCATGGGAGTGAACACCGGGGAGCTGTTTTTT.

This clonotype showed up just a few times. The chain employs TRBV12-3 or TRBV12-4 and TRBJ2-2, with D possibly being TRBD1 or TRBD2 (5 bases each). The V gene lost 6 bases and the J gene lost 7 bases, with 9 bases spanning the gap. There are 12 residues in the CDR3. CDR3 sequence (DNA): TGTGCCAGCAGGAGGGACCTCGGGGAGCTGTTTTTT. Its translation: CASRRDLGELFF.

This clonotype came up a few times. The chain joins TRBV28 to TRBJ2-5; D is perhaps TRBD2 (7 bases). Trimming left V 2 bases short and J 4 bases short, with 11 bases between. The CDR3 has 14 amino acids. Germline lookup yields CDR1 MDHEN and CDR2 SYDVKM. CDR3 residues: CASSLTGGAETQYF. The CDR3 DNA follows: TGTGCCAGCAGTTTAACGGGGGGCGCAGAGACCCAGTACTTC. Using reference TRBV28 and TRBJ2-5 for the parts outside the CDR3, the full variable domain is DVKVTQSSRYLVKRTGEKVFLECVQDMDHENMFWYRQDPGLGLRLIYFSYDVKMKEKGDIPEGYSVSREKKERFSLILESASTNQTSMYLCASSLTGGAETQYFGPGTRLLVL.

This clonotype showed up many times. The V gene is TRBV12-3 or TRBV12-4, the J gene TRBJ1-2; a possible D gene is TRBD1 (6 bases). This CDR3 has 13 amino acids. V shed 7 bases and J shed 7 bases, with 16 bases lying between them. The CDR3: CASTSRGAGGYTF. The CDR3 DNA follows: TGTGCCAGCACGTCGAGGGGGGCGGGTGGCTACACCTTC.

The sample holds a few counts of this clonotype. The chain employs TRBV4-2 and TRBJ2-2; TRBD2 is a possible D gene (6 bases). Germline assignment: CDR1 LGHNA and CDR2 YNFKEQ. The germline V and J ends were trimmed by 1 base and 6 bases, with 9 bases remaining between them. The CDR3 length is 14 residues. CDR3 protein: CASSQGRLAGELFF. CDR3 nucleotide sequence: TGTGCCAGCAGCCAAGGGCGACTAGCCGGGGAGCTGTTTTTT.

This clonotype was counted a few times. The rearrangement joins TRBV12-3 or TRBV12-4 to TRBJ2-2; D not resolved. CDR3 length: 16 residues. The germline V and J ends were trimmed by 3 bases and 0 bases, with 11 bases remaining between them. This CDR3 is CASSFSNFANTGELFF. The CDR3 coding sequence is TGTGCCAGCAGTTTCTCAAATTTCGCGAACACCGGGGAGCTGTTTTTT.

At least ten counts were recorded for this clonotype. DNA of the CDR3: TGCAGTGAACGGGACAGCTCCTACGAGCAGTACTTC. Its translation is CSERDSSYEQYF. This sequence joins TRBV20-1 and TRBJ2-7, with 7 bases identical to TRBD1. The CDR3 consists of 12 residues. The V and J ends lost 7 bases and 0 bases, in that order; junction bases with no gene match: 3. Germline CDR1 and CDR2: DFQATT and SNEGSKA (reference sequence).

This clonotype was observed a handful of times. This rearrangement joins TRBV27 to TRBJ1-6; no firm D call. Per germline, CDR1 MNHEY and CDR2 SMNVEV (reference sequence). Trimming took 7 bases from V and 14 from J, leaving 9 bases between them. The length of the CDR3 is 10 residues. The CDR3 sequence: CASTSFALHF. CDR3 nucleotides: TGTGCCAGCACCTCCTTCGCCCTCCACTTT.

As to this clonotype: A clone one base away is much larger, so this may be a read error. The genes are TRBV7-2 and TRBJ1-4, with 9 nucleotides matching TRBD1. The CDR3 is 14 amino acids. Per the germline V gene, CDR1 is SGHTA and CDR2 is FQGNSA. The CDR3 region has the DNA TGTGCCAGCAGCTTGGACAGGGGTAACGAAAAACTGCTTTTT. It translates to CASSLDRGNEKLLF.

This chain joins TRBV10-3 and TRBJ2-3, with 10 bases aligning to TRBD2. J lost 2 bases, V lost 6 bases, and 2 bases had no gene match. The CDR3 is 14 amino acids. Germline CDR1 ENHRY, CDR2 SYGVKD. This CDR3 is CAIRLAGNTDTQYF. CDR3 DNA sequence: TGTGCCATCAGACTAGCGGGGAACACAGATACGCAGTATTTT.

This sequence joins TRBV5-1 and TRBJ1-4, with TRBD1 identical over 7 bases. Per germline, CDR1 SGHRS and CDR2 YFSETQ. The trim removed 4 bases at V and 4 bases at J, leaving 10 bases unmatched. The CDR3 has 16 residues. The CDR3 reads CASSPPTGAINEKLFF. For the CDR3, the DNA is TGCGCCAGCAGCCCACCCACAGGGGCAATTAATGAAAAACTGTTTTTT.

The chain employs TRBV10-1 and TRBJ1-2, with D perhaps TRBD1 (5 bases). Trimming removed 6 bases from V and 4 bases from J, with 12 bases in between. Germline V gene lookup returns CDR1 WNHNN and CDR2 SYGVQD (reference sequence). The CDR3 spans 13 residues. The CDR3 region is CASSADRIYGYTF. DNA for the CDR3: TGCGCCAGCAGCGCCGACAGAATCTATGGCTACACCTTC.

V and J are TRBV5-6 and TRBJ2-5, with TRBD2 matching over 7 bases. Germline V lookup: CDR1 SGHDT, CDR2 YYEEEE. This CDR3 has 16 residues. The ends lost 0 bases at V and 2 bases at J; junction bases unmatched: 7. As DNA, the CDR3 is TGTGCCAGCAGCTTGGGCCCAGCGGGGTCACAAGAGACCCAGTACTTC. Translating it yields CASSLGPAGSQETQYF.

The sample holds many counts of this clonotype. The V call is TRBV20-1, the J call TRBJ2-3; D remains unclear. Trimming left V 1 base short and J 2 bases short, with 4 bases between. In germline, CDR1 is DFQATT, CDR2 SNEGSKA (reference sequence). CDR3 length: 12 residues. CDR3 coding DNA: TGCAGTGCTAGAGTTTTCACAGATACGCAGTATTTT. Amino acid sequence: CSARVFTDTQYF.

The J gene is TRBJ2-2, the V gene TRBV28; no clear D. Germline V lookup: CDR1 MDHEN, CDR2 SYDVKM. The CDR3 is 14 residues long. V gave up 5 bases and J gave up 3 bases, with 10 bases separating them. CDR3 amino acids: CASSSPQHTGELFF. In DNA form, the CDR3 reads TGTGCCAGCAGTAGCCCCCAGCACACCGGGGAGCTGTTTTTT.

The rearrangement links TRBV10-1 to TRBJ2-7; 15 positions agree with TRBD2. Germline V lookup: CDR1 WNHNN, CDR2 SYGVQD (reference sequence). J was trimmed by 4 bases and V by 5 bases; bases with no gene match: 15. The CDR3 is made up of 19 amino acids. In DNA form, the CDR3 reads TGCGCCAGCAGTCGTTTTCTCGGGACTAGCGGGAGGCATGGGTACGAGCAGTACTTC. This translates into CASSRFLGTSGRHGYEQYF.

This clonotype has a handful of counts. The chain is built from TRBV21-1 and TRBJ2-1; TRBD1 is the table's D call and was not checked against the DNA. TRBV21-1 is shown as a pseudogene. The CDR3 spans 18 residues. Here the CDR3 reads CASSKSWGQGGSYNEQFF. The CDR3, as DNA: TGTGCCAGCAGCAAATCATGGGGACAGGGGGGGTCCTACAATGAGCAGTTCTTC.

This clonotype was observed a handful of times. J is TRBJ2-5 and V is TRBV9, with TRBD2 matching 13 bases. The CDR3 length is 15 residues. With V trimmed by 3 bases and J by 5 bases, 4 bases remained unmatched. Germline V gives CDR1 SGDLS, CDR2 YYNGEE. CDR3 loop: CASSGTSGSGETQYF. CDR3 DNA sequence: TGTGCCAGCAGCGGGACTAGCGGGAGCGGGGAGACCCAGTACTTC.

This clonotype was counted at least ten times. The chain recombines TRBV18 with TRBJ2-2; 13 positions match TRBD2. Trimming cost V 3 bases and J 1 base; bases outside gene matches: 5. The CDR3 runs to 18 residues. Germline CDR1 is KGHSH and CDR2 is LQKENI. The CDR3 region has the DNA TGTGCCAGCTCACCGGGGACTAGCGGGGCCCTGAACACCGGGGAGCTGTTTTTT. Amino acid sequence: CASSPGTSGALNTGELFF.

This clonotype has a count of ten or more. This chain links TRBV20-1 with TRBJ2-1; D not certain. Germline V gene sequence: CDR1 DFQATT, CDR2 SNEGSKA (reference sequence). V lost 1 base and J 5 bases, leaving 9 bases between the germline ends. The CDR3 extends over 13 amino acids. The CDR3 bases are TGCAGTGCTAGAGGTACTACCAACAATGAGCAGTTCTTC. This encodes CSARGTTNNEQFF.

This clonotype was counted ten times or more. This sequence joins TRBV27 and TRBJ1-1; 7 nucleotides agree with TRBD1. V trimming: 6 bases; J trimming: 3 bases; junction bases outside the gene matches: 1. Germline V CDR1 and CDR2: MNHEY, SMNVEV (reference sequence). CDR3 size: 12 residues. The CDR3, as DNA: TGTGCCAGCAGAACAGGGGACACTGAAGCTTTCTTT. Its protein product is CASRTGDTEAFF.

The chain joins TRBV19 to TRBJ2-6; D uncertain. This CDR3 has 17 residues. The germline V gene encodes CDR1 LNHDA and CDR2 SQIVND (reference sequence). The ends were cut back, 3 bases at V and 0 bases at J, with 12 bases in the middle. In nucleotides, the CDR3 is TGTGCCAGTAGTATTGGTAAAAGCTACTCTGGGGCCAACGTCCTGACTTTC. Its translation: CASSIGKSYSGANVLTF.

This clonotype was recorded a few times. The chain couples TRBV7-2 to TRBJ1-4, with a possible D match to TRBD1 (5 bases). The CDR3 is 14 amino acids. Trimming cost V 5 bases and J 4 bases, with 11 bases left between them. From germline, CDR1 is SGHTA and CDR2 FQGNSA. This chain's CDR3 is CASSPRGGNEKLFF. CDR3 nucleotide sequence: TGTGCCAGCAGCCCAAGGGGAGGTAATGAAAAACTGTTTTTT.